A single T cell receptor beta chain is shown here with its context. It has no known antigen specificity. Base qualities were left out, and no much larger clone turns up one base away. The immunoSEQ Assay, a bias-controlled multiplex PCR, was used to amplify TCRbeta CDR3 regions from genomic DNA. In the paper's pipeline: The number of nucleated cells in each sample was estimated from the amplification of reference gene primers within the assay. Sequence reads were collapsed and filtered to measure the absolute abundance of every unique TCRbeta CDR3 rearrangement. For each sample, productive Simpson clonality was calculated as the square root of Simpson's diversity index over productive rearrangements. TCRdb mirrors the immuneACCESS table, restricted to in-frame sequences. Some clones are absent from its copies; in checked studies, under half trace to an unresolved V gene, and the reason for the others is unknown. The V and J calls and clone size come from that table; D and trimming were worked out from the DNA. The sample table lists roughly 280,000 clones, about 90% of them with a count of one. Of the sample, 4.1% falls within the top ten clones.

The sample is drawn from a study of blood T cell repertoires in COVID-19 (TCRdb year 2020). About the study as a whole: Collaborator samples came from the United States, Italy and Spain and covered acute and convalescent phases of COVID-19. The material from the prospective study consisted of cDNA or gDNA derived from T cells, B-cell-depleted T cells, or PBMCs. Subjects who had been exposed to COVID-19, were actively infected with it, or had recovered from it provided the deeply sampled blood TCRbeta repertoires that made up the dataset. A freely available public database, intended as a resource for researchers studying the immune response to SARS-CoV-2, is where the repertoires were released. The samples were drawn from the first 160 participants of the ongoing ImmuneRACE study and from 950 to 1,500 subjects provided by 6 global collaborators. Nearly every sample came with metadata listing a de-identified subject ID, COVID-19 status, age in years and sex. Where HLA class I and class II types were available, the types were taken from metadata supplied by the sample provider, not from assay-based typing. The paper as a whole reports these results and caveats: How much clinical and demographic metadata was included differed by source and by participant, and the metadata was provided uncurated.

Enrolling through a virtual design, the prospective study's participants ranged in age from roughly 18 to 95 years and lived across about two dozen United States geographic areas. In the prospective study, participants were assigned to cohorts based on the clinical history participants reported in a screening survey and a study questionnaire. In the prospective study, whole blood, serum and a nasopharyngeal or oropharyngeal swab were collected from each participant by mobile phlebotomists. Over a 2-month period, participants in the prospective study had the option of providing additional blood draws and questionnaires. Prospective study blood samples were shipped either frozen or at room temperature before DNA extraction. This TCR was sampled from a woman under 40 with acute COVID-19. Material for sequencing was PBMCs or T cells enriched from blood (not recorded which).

In nucleotide form, the sequence is TGCGCCAGCAGCTCCCACACCGGGACAGGGGAGCTCGACGAGCAGTACTTC. The encoded protein is CASSSHTGTGELDEQYF. The V and J segments used are TRBV5-1 and TRBJ2-7, with 10 middle bases fitting TRBD1. According to the germline V gene, CDR1 reads SGHRS and CDR2 reads YFSETQ. V is cut back by 3 bases and J by 5 bases, with 14 bases in the junction unmatched. Reading from cysteine to phenylalanine, the CDR3 counts 17 amino acids. Only the CDR3 region is kept as DNA, spanning 51 bases read in frame from base 1.